Listed here are 27 T cell receptor beta chains from one sample, sequenced in a study of T cells in Graves' hyperthyroidism and ophthalmopathy. RNA transcripts gave rise to amplified TCR beta CDR3 regions. HTBI primers were employed in a first-round RT-PCR of the TCR CDR3. One entry per CDR3 protein results from TCRdb running MiXCR on the multiplex PCR reads. The profile shows around 600,000 distinct CDR3 sequences, about 14% of them singletons. The sequenced sample consisted of blood. Receptors originate from a woman aged 50 to 65 with Graves' ophthalmopathy.

At least ten counts were recorded for this clonotype. The chain links TRBV20-1 to TRBJ2-7; 8 bases are shared with TRBD2. The CDR3 loop spans 12 amino acids. Germline assignment: CDR1 DFQATT and CDR2 SNEGSKA (reference sequence). The CDR3 here is CVPPGTSKEQYF. The CDR3 DNA sequence: TGCGTTCCCCCCGGGACTAGTAAAGAGCAGTACTTC.

The sample holds many counts of this clonotype. This chain uses TRBV10-3 with TRBJ2-1, with 8 nucleotides matching TRBD1. The germline CDR1 and CDR2 sequences are ENHRY and SYGVKD. This CDR3 region has 13 residues. Germline trimming cut 2 bases from V and 6 bases from J; bases unmatched to any gene: 0. CDR3: CAISETGGNEQFF. CDR3 sequence (DNA): TGTGCCATCAGTGAGACAGGGGGCAATGAGCAGTTCTTC.

This clonotype was observed many times. V gene TRBV20-1 combines with J gene TRBJ1-1, with TRBD1 as a possible D gene (6 bases). CDR1 DFQATT and CDR2 SNEGSKA come from the germline V gene (reference sequence). This CDR3 contains 13 residues. The ends were cut back, 5 bases at V and 8 bases at J, with 18 bases in the middle. The CDR3 DNA follows: TGCAGTGCTCGACAGGTTCGGGGAGGAGAAGCTTTCTTT. This translates into CSARQVRGGEAFF.

This clonotype has ten or more counts. The chain employs TRBV3-1 and TRBJ2-7; 11 nucleotides align to TRBD2. The ends lost 6 bases at V and 6 bases at J; junction bases unmatched: 10. The germline V gene encodes CDR1 LGHDT and CDR2 YNNKEL (reference sequence). CDR3 length equals 15 residues. The CDR3 reads CASSPRSGRGREQYF. The CDR3 nucleotides read TGTGCCAGCAGTCCCCGTAGCGGGAGGGGCCGCGAGCAGTACTTC.

The sample holds many counts of this clonotype. The V call is TRBV7-6, the J call TRBJ1-1; D perhaps matches TRBD1 (6 bases). The germline CDR1 and CDR2 sequences are SGHVS and FNYEAQ. The CDR3 totals 13 residues. With 3 bases removed from V and 7 bases from J, the gap between germline ends came to 12 bases. The CDR3, as DNA: TGTGCCAGCAGCTTCAAACAGGGTAGTGAAGCTTTCTTT. This encodes CASSFKQGSEAFF.

In its sample, this clonotype was seen a few times. This chain uses TRBV6-5 with TRBJ1-5; 12 positions match TRBD1. Germline values: CDR1 MNHEY, CDR2 SVGAGI. This CDR3 has 16 residues. The trim removed 7 bases at V and 6 bases at J, leaving 10 bases unmatched. In DNA, the CDR3 is TGTGCCAGCAATTCCCGGGACAGGGGGCGGGGTCAGCCCCAGCATTTT. Amino acid sequence: CASNSRDRGRGQPQHF.

About this clonotype itself: A read error may be the cause here, since a much bigger clone is one base away. The chain recombines TRBV7-8 with TRBJ2-2, with 14 nucleotides matching TRBD2. With V trimmed by 2 bases and J by 5 bases, 13 bases remained unmatched. The CDR3 covers 20 residues. From germline, CDR1 is SGHVS and CDR2 FQNEAQ. The CDR3 sequence: CASSLPPIGLAGGGTGELFF. For the CDR3, the DNA is TGTGCCAGCAGCTTACCCCCGATAGGACTAGCGGGAGGTGGTACCGGGGAGCTGTTTTTT.

This clonotype was detected only a few times. The chain uses TRBV7-3 and TRBJ2-1, with 9 positions matching TRBD2. The junction had 15 bases not matched to a gene; V was cut back by 2 bases and J by 7 bases. This CDR3 region has 18 residues. CDR1 and CDR2 from the germline V gene are SGHTA and FQGTGA. The CDR3 here is CASSLGRTAGGPGNEQFF. The CDR3 region has the DNA TGTGCCAGCAGCTTAGGGAGGACTGCGGGAGGGCCGGGGAATGAGCAGTTCTTC.

The chain links TRBV29-1 to TRBJ2-1; 10 positions agree with TRBD2. The CDR3 length is 13 residues. Germline lookup yields CDR1 SQVTM and CDR2 ANQGSEA. Unmatched junction bases numbered 6, after V lost 7 bases and J lost 6 bases. Here the CDR3 DNA reads TGCAGCGCTGCTAGCGGGAGCATCAATGAGCAGTTCTTC. This sequence encodes CSAASGSINEQFF.

As regards this clonotype: With a much larger clone just one base away, this may be a read error. This chain uses TRBV12-3 or TRBV12-4 with TRBJ1-2; perhaps TRBD1 as D (5 bases). There are 11 residues in the CDR3. The CDR3: CASSLGGGHTF. In DNA form, the CDR3 reads TGTGCCAGCAGTTTGGGGGGTGGCCACACCTTC.

This CDR3 reads CASSLWNRGNYGYTF. The CDR3 bases are TGTGCCAGCAGCTTATGGAACAGGGGAAACTATGGCTACACCTTC. The genes are TRBV11-2 and TRBJ1-2; 7 nucleotides align to TRBD1. Germline CDR1 SGHAT, CDR2 FQNNGV. The V segment lost 2 bases and the J segment 2 bases; nucleotides outside the gene matches: 5. The CDR3 is 15 residues long. The full variable domain, in which reference TRBV11-2 and TRBJ1-2 provide the parts outside the CDR3, is EAGVAQSPRYKIIEKRQSVAFWCNPISGHATLYWYQQILGQGPKLLIQFQNNGVVDDSQLPKDRFSAERLKGVDSTLKIQPAKLEDSAVYLCASSLWNRGNYGYTFGSGTRLTVV.

This chain joins TRBV30 and TRBJ2-7; either TRBD1 or TRBD2 may supply D (5 bases each). The CDR3 length is 13 residues. V was clipped by 2 bases and J by 3 bases, with 11 bases between them. Germline CDR1 and CDR2: GTSNPN and SVGIG (reference sequence). The CDR3 loop reads CAWSYGTDYEQYF. CDR3 DNA sequence: TGTGCCTGGAGTTATGGGACGGACTACGAGCAGTACTTC.

This clonotype was seen repeatedly, ten times or more. The genes are TRBV20-1 and TRBJ2-5, with a possible D match to TRBD2 (5 bases). Trimming cost V 3 bases and J 2 bases, with 7 bases left between them. The CDR3 has 12 amino acids. Germline V lookup: CDR1 DFQATT, CDR2 SNEGSKA (reference sequence). DNA for the CDR3: TGCAGTGCTAGCCGGGAACAAGAGACCCAGTACTTC. Amino acid sequence: CSASREQETQYF.

The gene calls are TRBV10-3 and TRBJ1-1; D is ambiguous. In germline, CDR1 is ENHRY, CDR2 SYGVKD. Trimming stripped 2 bases from V and 2 bases from J, with 15 bases between. This CDR3 is 16 amino acids long. CDR3 in amino acids: CAISEGFTAPNTEAFF. The CDR3 DNA sequence: TGTGCCATCAGTGAGGGATTTACAGCCCCTAACACTGAAGCTTTCTTT.

This clonotype was seen ten or more times. J is TRBJ2-5 and V is TRBV30; D is possibly TRBD1 or TRBD2 (6 bases each). The CDR3 contains 15 residues. V was trimmed by 0 bases and J by 5 bases, leaving 16 bases between them. The germline V gene encodes CDR1 GTSNPN and CDR2 SVGIG (reference sequence). The chain's CDR3 is CAWSVLTGRDETQYF. CDR3 in DNA: TGTGCCTGGAGTGTACTCACAGGGCGGGACGAGACCCAGTACTTC.

The table lists this clonotype with many counts. This sequence joins TRBV6-2 or TRBV6-3 and TRBJ2-7; 9 bases are shared with TRBD2. There are 14 residues in the CDR3. V lost 6 bases and J lost 4; bases outside the gene matches: 7. Germline V gene data show CDR1 as MNHEY and CDR2 as SVGEGT. CDR3 coding DNA: TGTGCCAGCAGCTATAGCGGGAGTCGATACGAGCAGTACTTC. It is translated as CASSYSGSRYEQYF.

This clonotype was detected ten times or more. J is TRBJ2-1 and V is TRBV28; D is perhaps TRBD1 (5 bases). The CDR3 has 13 amino acids. V gave up 3 bases and J gave up 5 bases, with 8 bases separating them. In germline, CDR1 is MDHEN, CDR2 SYDVKM. The CDR3 reads CASSLPGHNEQFF. CDR3 DNA: TGTGCCAGCAGTTTGCCAGGGCACAATGAGCAGTTCTTC.

Turning to this clonotype: Being one base from a much bigger clone, this may be a read error. V and J are TRBV27 and TRBJ2-7; possibly TRBD1 for D (5 bases). The V gene's germline CDR1 is MNHEY and CDR2 SMNVEV (reference sequence). The CDR3 has 16 residues. The CDR3 DNA sequence: TGTGCCAGCAGTTTATTCCGGACAACGAGCTCCTACGAGCGGTACTTC. Its translation is CASSLFRTTSSYERYF.

The V call is TRBV9, the J call TRBJ2-1; possibly TRBD2 for D (5 bases). V dropped 0 bases and J dropped 2 bases, with 12 bases sitting between them. This CDR3 contains 16 residues. The V gene's germline CDR1 is SGDLS and CDR2 YYNGEE. In DNA, the CDR3 is TGTGCCAGCAGCGTAGCTTCGGACTCTGCCTACAATGAGCAGTTCTTC. Its protein product is CASSVASDSAYNEQFF.

The table lists this clonotype with many counts. The rearrangement uses TRBV28 and TRBJ2-1, with 9 bases fitting TRBD2. Looked up from germline, CDR1 is MDHEN and CDR2 is SYDVKM. V shed 6 bases and J 5 bases; nucleotides not matched to a gene: 8. The CDR3 runs to 15 residues. CDR3 residues: CASRRSGRSHNEQFF. The CDR3 DNA reads TGTGCCAGCAGACGTAGCGGGAGATCTCACAATGAGCAGTTCTTC.

This clonotype was found many times. The gene calls are TRBV7-9 and TRBJ2-7, with a tentative D call TRBD1 (5 bases). The germline CDR1 and CDR2 sequences are SEHNR and FQNEAQ (reference sequence). V was pared by 1 base and J by 4 bases, with 14 bases between. The CDR3 consists of 15 residues. CDR3 region: CASSLGPGQEYEQYF. The CDR3 nucleotides read TGTGCCAGCAGCTTAGGTCCAGGGCAAGAGTACGAGCAGTACTTC.

This clonotype was seen ten or more times. CDR3 nucleotides: TGCGCCAGCAGCCAAGAGGCACTAGCGGGAGGTATCGATACGCAGTATTTT. Translating it yields CASSQEALAGGIDTQYF. The rearrangement links TRBV4-3 to TRBJ2-3; 12 nucleotides agree with TRBD2. The CDR3 consists of 17 residues. Trimming took 0 bases from V and 6 from J; bases not matched to a gene: 7. Germline V gene lookup returns CDR1 LGHNA and CDR2 YSLEER.

The chain joins TRBV30 to TRBJ2-7; TRBD1 aligns across 7 bases. This CDR3 is 14 amino acids long. Per germline, CDR1 GTSNPN and CDR2 SVGIG (reference sequence). V shed 4 bases, J shed 2 bases, and the junction held 8 bases outside the gene matches. The CDR3 region has the DNA TGTGCCTGGAAGATGAAGGGACAGCCCTACGAGCAGTACTTC. It translates to CAWKMKGQPYEQYF. Full variable domain (outside the CDR3, taken from reference TRBV30 and TRBJ2-7): SQTIHQWPATLVQPVGSPLSLECTVEGTSNPNLYWYRQAAGRGLQLLFYSVGIGQISSEVPQNLSASRPQDRQFILSSKKLLLSDSGFYLCAWKMKGQPYEQYFGPGTRLTVT.

This clonotype was seen a few times. The chain combines TRBV30 with TRBJ2-3; D might be TRBD1 (5 bases). Trimming pared 1 base from V and 0 bases from J, leaving 11 bases between. Germline CDR1 is GTSNPN and CDR2 is SVGIG (reference sequence). The CDR3 has 15 residues. The CDR3, as DNA: TGTGCCTGGAGTGAGGGGCTCCTTAGCACAGATACGCAGTATTTT. Amino acid sequence: CAWSEGLLSTDTQYF.

This chain connects TRBV4-1 to TRBJ2-3; 7 bases line up with TRBD2. The germline V gene has CDR1 MGHRA and CDR2 YSYEKL. The CDR3 contains 18 residues. With V trimmed by 0 bases and J by 0 bases, 9 bases remained unmatched. The CDR3: CASSQDTLGGGSTDTQYF. CDR3 sequence (DNA): TGCGCCAGCAGCCAAGATACCTTGGGGGGAGGGAGCACAGATACGCAGTATTTT.

V and J are TRBV27 and TRBJ2-5, with 11 nucleotides matching TRBD2. The CDR3 consists of 14 residues. V gave up 6 bases and J gave up 5 bases; unmatched junction bases: 5. The germline V gene has CDR1 MNHEY and CDR2 SMNVEV (reference sequence). Written as DNA, the CDR3 is TGTGCCAGCAGGACTAGCGGGGTTGGGGAGACCCAGTACTTC. Its translation is CASRTSGVGETQYF.

This sequence joins TRBV28 and TRBJ2-2, with TRBD2 identical over 7 bases. Trimming at V came to 3 bases and at J to 6 bases, leaving 10 bases not matched to a gene. CDR3 length: 16 residues. Looked up from germline, CDR1 is MDHEN and CDR2 is SYDVKM. CDR3 loop: CASSFQGGSRAGELFF. In DNA form, the CDR3 reads TGTGCCAGCAGTTTTCAGGGCGGGAGTAGAGCCGGGGAGCTGTTTTTT.